This T cell receptor (beta chain) was found in a study of cytomegalovirus exposure and HLA in healthy donors. With 60 Vbeta and 13 Jbeta primers, the PCR was carried out. The table came from immunoSEQ multiplex PCR; TCRdb's copy has only in-frame clones and leaves some out. The repertoire holds fewer than 150,000 clones, with about four fifths as singletons. Study-level points and caveats: The classifier reportedly diagnosed cytomegalovirus status with high sensitivity and specificity.

A remark on this clone: Its antigen is currently unknown.

The CDR3 has 16 amino acids. Looked up from germline, CDR1 is MGHRA and CDR2 is YSYEKL. With 2 bases clipped from V and 0 bases from J, the junction kept 5 bases outside the gene matches. The sample comprised PBMCs. V gene TRBV4-1 combines with J gene TRBJ2-3, with 7 positions matching TRBD2. The sequence derives from a woman aged 40 to 55 in good health and CMV-seropositive. The chain's CDR3 is CASSQKGGGSTDTQYF. The CDR3 coding sequence is TGCGCCAGCAGCCAAAAGGGCGGGGGTAGCACAGATACGCAGTATTTT.